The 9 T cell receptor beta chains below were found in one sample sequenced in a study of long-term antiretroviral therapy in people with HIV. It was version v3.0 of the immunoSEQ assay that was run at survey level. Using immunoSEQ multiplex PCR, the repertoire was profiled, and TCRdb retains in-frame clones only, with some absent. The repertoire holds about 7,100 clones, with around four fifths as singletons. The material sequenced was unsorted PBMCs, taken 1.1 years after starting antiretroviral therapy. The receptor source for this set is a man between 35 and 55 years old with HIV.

The CDR3 DNA is TGCGCCAGCAGCTTGCAGGGGGACTCATCAGGAGGAAACACCATATATTTT. As protein: CASSLQGDSSGGNTIYF. V and J are TRBV5-1 and TRBJ1-3, with 7 bases fitting TRBD1. Germline CDR1 reads SGHRS; CDR2 reads YFSETQ. V shed 1 base, J shed 4 bases, and the junction held 11 bases outside the gene matches. The CDR3 runs to 17 residues.

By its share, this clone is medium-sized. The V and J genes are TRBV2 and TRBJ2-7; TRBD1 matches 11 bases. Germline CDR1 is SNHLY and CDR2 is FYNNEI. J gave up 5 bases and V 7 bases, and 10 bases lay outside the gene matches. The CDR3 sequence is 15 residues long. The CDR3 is CASTYTGTGGHEQYF. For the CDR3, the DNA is TGTGCCAGCACCTATACCGGGACAGGGGGGCACGAGCAGTACTTC.

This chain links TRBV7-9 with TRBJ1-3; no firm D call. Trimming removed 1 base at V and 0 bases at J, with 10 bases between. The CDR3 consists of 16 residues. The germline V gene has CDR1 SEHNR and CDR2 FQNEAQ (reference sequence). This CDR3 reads CASSLEGLGSGNTIYF. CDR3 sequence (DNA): TGTGCCAGCAGCTTAGAAGGCCTGGGCTCTGGAAACACCATATATTTT.

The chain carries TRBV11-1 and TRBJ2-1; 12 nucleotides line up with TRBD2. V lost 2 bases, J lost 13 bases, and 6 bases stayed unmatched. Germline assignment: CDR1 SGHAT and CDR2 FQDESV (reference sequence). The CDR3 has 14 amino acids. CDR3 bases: TGTGCCAGCAGCTTAACCGGACTAGCGGGGACTCAGTTCTTC. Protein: CASSLTGLAGTQFF.

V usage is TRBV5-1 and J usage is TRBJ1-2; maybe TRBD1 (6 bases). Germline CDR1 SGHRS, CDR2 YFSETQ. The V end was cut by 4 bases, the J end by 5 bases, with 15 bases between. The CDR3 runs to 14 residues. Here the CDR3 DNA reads TGCGCCAGCAGCGCCCCCGGGACAAATTATGGCTACACCTTC. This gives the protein CASSAPGTNYGYTF.

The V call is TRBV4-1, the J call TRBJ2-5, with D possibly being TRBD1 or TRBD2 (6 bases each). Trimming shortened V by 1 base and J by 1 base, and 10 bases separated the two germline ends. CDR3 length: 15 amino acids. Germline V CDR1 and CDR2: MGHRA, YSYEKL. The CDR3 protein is CASSQARGLQETQYF. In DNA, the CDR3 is TGCGCCAGCAGCCAAGCCCGGGGGCTCCAAGAGACCCAGTACTTC.

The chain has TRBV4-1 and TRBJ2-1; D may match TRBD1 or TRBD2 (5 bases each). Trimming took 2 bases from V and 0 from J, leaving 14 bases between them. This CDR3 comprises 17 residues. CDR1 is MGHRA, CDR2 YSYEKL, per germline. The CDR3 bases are TGCGCCAGCAGCCAAAAGCCCGGGGCGAGCTCCTACAATGAGCAGTTCTTC. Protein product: CASSQKPGASSYNEQFF.

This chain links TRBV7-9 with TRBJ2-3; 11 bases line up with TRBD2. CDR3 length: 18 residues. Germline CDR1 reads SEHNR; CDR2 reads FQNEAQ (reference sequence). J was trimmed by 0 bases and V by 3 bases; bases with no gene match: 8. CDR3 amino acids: CASSFASGGSPSTDTQYF. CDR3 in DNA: TGTGCCAGCAGCTTCGCTAGCGGGGGGAGCCCTAGCACAGATACGCAGTATTTT. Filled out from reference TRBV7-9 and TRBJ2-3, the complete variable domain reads DTGVSQNPRHKITKRGQNVTFRCDPISEHNRLYWYRQTLGQGPEFLTYFQNEAQLEKSRLLSDRFSAERPKGSFSTLEIQRTEQGDSAMYLCASSFASGGSPSTDTQYFGPGTRLTVL.

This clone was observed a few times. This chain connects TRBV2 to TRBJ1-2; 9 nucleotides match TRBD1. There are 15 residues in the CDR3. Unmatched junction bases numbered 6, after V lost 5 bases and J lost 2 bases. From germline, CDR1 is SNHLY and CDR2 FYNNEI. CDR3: CASSPGQGTNYGYTF. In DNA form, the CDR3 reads TGTGCCAGCAGTCCCGGACAGGGGACCAACTATGGCTACACCTTC.